These T cell receptor beta chains were read from a single sample in a study of blood T cell repertoires in COVID-19. Sequenced by immunoSEQ multiplex PCR; TCRdb stores in-frame clones only, minus some. This table holds around 130,000 clones, approximately 80% found once. Sequenced material: peripheral blood. These TCRs come from a woman aged 55-70 years with acute or convalescent COVID-19. Both conserved end residues are part of each CDR3. D genes are given only for firm matches. The size of a clone is reported for some rows only, either as once, few or many, or as a class for expanded clones.

J,length,V,size,D,CDR3,DNA
TRBJ2-5,16,TRBV6-1,-,TRBD2,CASSEGIGGGLETQYF,TGTGCCAGCAGTGAAGGCATCGGGGGGGGACTGGAGACCCAGTACTTC
TRBJ2-3,11,TRBV18,once,-,CASSLTDTQYF,TGTGCCAGCTCCCTCACAGATACGCAGTATTTT
TRBJ2-2,16,TRBV19,-,-,CASSMVGDLSTGELFF,TGTGCCAGTAGTATGGTAGGGGACTTATCCACCGGGGAGCTGTTTTTT
TRBJ2-2,17,TRBV5-1,once,TRBD1,CASSWDRDRADTGELFF,TGCGCCAGCAGCTGGGATAGGGACAGGGCGGACACCGGGGAGCTGTTTTTT
TRBJ1-3,15,TRBV10-1,-,TRBD1,CASTQINRGGNTIYF,TGCGCCAGCACACAAATTAACAGGGGTGGAAACACCATATATTTT
TRBJ1-1,15,TRBV6-6,-,-,CASSYGRGLKTEAFF,TGTGCCAGCAGTTACGGGCGGGGGCTGAAGACTGAAGCTTTCTTT
TRBJ1-5,13,TRBV10-3,-,-,CAISPGGNQPQHF,TGTGCCATCAGCCCCGGGGGCAATCAGCCCCAGCATTTT
TRBJ2-2,12,TRBV19,-,-,CASRQGAGELFF,TGTGCCAGTAGACAGGGCGCCGGGGAGCTGTTTTTT
TRBJ1-1,15,TRBV5-6,-,-,CASSLRGSSGTEAFF,TGTGCCAGCAGCTTAAGGGGATCGAGTGGGACTGAAGCTTTCTTT
TRBJ1-3,16,TRBV6-1,-,-,CASSEASANYGNTIYF,TGTGCCAGCAGTGAAGCTTCAGCAAACTATGGAAACACCATATATTTT
TRBJ2-5,14,TRBV6-2/TRBV6-3,once,TRBD2,CASSSGTGGETQYF,TGTGCCAGCAGCTCCGGGACGGGGGGAGAGACCCAGTACTTC
TRBJ1-3,15,TRBV4-1,once,-,CASSIRIFSGNTIYF,TGCGCCAGCAGCATCAGGATTTTCTCTGGAAACACCATATATTTT
TRBJ2-2,14,TRBV19,once,-,CASSIQGEAGELFF,TGTGCCAGTAGTATACAGGGTGAGGCCGGGGAGCTGTTTTTT
TRBJ1-1,13,TRBV12-3/TRBV12-4,once,TRBD1,CASIDRGYTEAFF,TGTGCCAGCATCGACAGGGGTTACACTGAAGCTTTCTTT
TRBJ1-2,14,TRBV7-2,-,-,CASSPGTSVGGYTF,TGTGCCAGCAGCCCCGGGACATCCGTAGGTGGCTACACCTTC
TRBJ1-2,14,TRBV4-2,once,-,CASSTSGGRYGYTF,TGTGCCAGCAGCACCTCTGGGGGCCGCTATGGCTACACCTTC
TRBJ1-5,14,TRBV2,-,-,CASSRAAGMGTQHF,TGTGCCAGCAGCCGAGCGGCGGGCATGGGGACCCAGCATTTT
TRBJ2-5,15,TRBV6-6,-,-,CASSYTGGPRETQYF,TGTGCCAGCAGTTACACCGGGGGGCCTCGAGAGACCCAGTACTTC
TRBJ1-1,13,TRBV5-1,-,-,CASFGQSNTEAFF,TGCGCCAGCTTCGGACAGTCGAACACTGAAGCTTTCTTT
TRBJ2-7,13,TRBV29-1,-,-,CSAFDDRRYEQYF,TGCAGCGCCTTCGATGACAGGCGGTACGAGCAGTACTTC
TRBJ1-2,13,TRBV12-3/TRBV12-4,-,-,CASSRGAGPGGTF,TGTGCCAGCAGCCGCGGGGCGGGACCTGGAGGCACCTTC
TRBJ1-3,15,TRBV10-3,-,TRBD1,CATLYRGTSGNTIYF,TGTGCCACATTATACAGGGGGACCTCTGGAAACACCATATATTTT
TRBJ1-4,14,TRBV3-1/TRBV3-2,-,-,CASSQDTGNEKLFF,TGTGCCAGCAGCCAAGATACGGGAAATGAAAAACTGTTTTTT
TRBJ2-1,15,TRBV11-2,-,TRBD2,CASSLERGGYNEQFF,TGTGCCAGCAGCTTGGAGCGGGGGGGATACAATGAGCAGTTCTTC
TRBJ1-2,14,TRBV5-1,-,TRBD1,CASSIEQGDGGYTF,TGCGCCAGCAGCATCGAGCAGGGGGACGGTGGCTACACCTTC
TRBJ1-2,14,TRBV7-2,-,-,CASPLLGEAYGYTF,TGTGCCAGCCCCCTGCTGGGGGAGGCGTATGGCTACACCTTC
TRBJ1-5,15,TRBV27,once,TRBD1,CASSLTGTVNQPQHF,TGTGCCAGCAGCTTGACAGGGACGGTCAATCAGCCCCAGCATTTT
TRBJ2-5,15,TRBV14,-,-,CASSLQGIHQETQYF,TGTGCCAGCAGCCTTCAGGGGATACATCAAGAGACCCAGTACTTC
TRBJ1-6,15,TRBV7-2,-,-,CASSLIGGSGSPLHF,TGTGCCAGCAGCTTGATCGGCGGTTCCGGCTCACCCCTCCACTTT
TRBJ1-4,14,TRBV25-1,-,-,CASSEPRQNEKLFF,TGTGCCAGCAGTGAACCCAGACAGAATGAAAAACTGTTTTTT
TRBJ1-5,13,TRBV12-3/TRBV12-4,-,-,CASSLTRDQPQHF,TGTGCCAGCAGTTTAACGAGGGATCAGCCCCAGCATTTT
TRBJ1-6,14,TRBV7-6,few,-,CASSLGGNNSPLHF,TGTGCCAGCAGCTTGGGGGGGAATAATTCACCCCTCCACTTT
TRBJ1-2,13,TRBV13,-,-,CASPNSVNYGYTF,TGTGCCAGCCCTAACTCCGTTAACTATGGCTACACCTTC
TRBJ2-7,16,TRBV15,once,TRBD1,CATSRDRWATGGEQYF,TGTGCCACCAGCAGAGATCGGTGGGCGACAGGGGGTGAGCAGTACTTC
TRBJ1-2,12,TRBV29-1,-,TRBD1,CSVGQGASGYTF,TGCAGCGTTGGACAGGGGGCGAGTGGCTACACCTTC
TRBJ1-1,14,TRBV5-6,-,-,CASSLSGINTEAFF,TGTGCCAGCAGCTTGTCAGGTATTAACACTGAAGCTTTCTTT
TRBJ1-1,15,TRBV5-4,-,-,CASSSSLDRRLEAFF,TGTGCCAGCAGCTCTTCCCTTGACAGACGCCTTGAAGCTTTCTTT
TRBJ1-1,11,TRBV12-3/TRBV12-4,-,-,CASSWGRQAFF,TGTGCCAGCAGTTGGGGCAGACAAGCTTTCTTT
TRBJ2-5,12,TRBV3-1/TRBV3-2,once,-,CASSPRRETQYF,TGTGCCAGCAGCCCGCGTCGGGAGACCCAGTACTTC
TRBJ1-1,17,TRBV6-1,once,-,CASSEGSLLLGNTEAFF,TGTGCCAGCAGTGAGGGCAGCCTTCTGTTAGGGAACACTGAAGCTTTCTTT
TRBJ1-1,13,TRBV18,-,TRBD1,CASSDRVNTEAFF,TGTGCCAGCTCCGACAGGGTGAACACTGAAGCTTTCTTT
TRBJ1-2,15,TRBV6-1,once,TRBD1,CASSESMTGGFGYTF,TGTGCCAGCAGTGAATCCATGACAGGGGGCTTTGGCTACACCTTC
TRBJ1-1,15,TRBV30,-,-,CAWTQNRGLNTEAFF,TGTGCCTGGACCCAAAATAGGGGTCTGAACACTGAAGCTTTCTTT
TRBJ1-2,12,TRBV30,-,TRBD1,CAWAGGTYGYTF,TGTGCCTGGGCAGGGGGCACCTATGGCTACACCTTC
TRBJ1-1,12,TRBV12-3/TRBV12-4,-,-,CASSTRTVEAFF,TGTGCCAGCAGTACTCGGACAGTTGAAGCTTTCTTT